This paragraph reports one TCR beta chain. Authors' processing steps: For nucleated cells, counts were estimated from reference gene primer amplification. Measured with immunoSEQ multiplex PCR; TCRdb has only the in-frame clones, and not every one. V and J calls and clone size are copied from that table; D and trimming were computed from the DNA. The sample has approximately 250,000 clones; more than 80% are singletons. This specimen belongs to a study of blood T cell repertoires in COVID-19. There are 15 residues in the CDR3. The germline CDR1 and CDR2 sequences are MGHDK and SYGVNS. V lost 6 bases to trimming and J lost 5 bases, with 17 bases between them.

This receptor was obtained from a woman aged 25 to 39 with acute COVID-19. The chain joins TRBV25-1 to TRBJ2-1; D perhaps matches TRBD1 (6 bases). The sequenced material came from PBMCs or T cells enriched from blood (not recorded which). The CDR3 region is CASSLRGGTNNEQFF. In DNA form, the CDR3 reads TGTGCCAGCAGCCTCAGGGGTGGGACCAACAATGAGCAGTTCTTC.